Given below is one TCR beta chain in context. Per the original data handling: Scientists estimated how many nucleated cells there were by amplifying reference gene primers. The data were produced by immunoSEQ multiplex PCR, yet TCRdb's version contains in-frame clones alone and is incomplete. V, J and clone size are taken as reported in that table, and D and trimming were inferred from the DNA itself. This sample yields about 120,000 clones, of which 80% to 90% are seen a single time; around 4.7% belongs to the top ten. These data belong to a study of blood T cell repertoires in COVID-19. Study-level information: Sites across the United States, Italy and Spain contributed samples from acute and convalescent COVID-19. PBMCs, B-cell-depleted T cells, or T cells provided the cDNA or gDNA that made up the material.

V shed 8 bases and J shed 8 bases, with 18 bases lying between them. Germline CDR1 MNHEY, CDR2 SVGAGI. The CDR3 totals 13 residues. The gene calls are TRBV6-5 and TRBJ1-2; tentatively, D is TRBD1 (5 bases). The sequence derives from a man aged 35 to 55 with acute or convalescent COVID-19. The sample comprised peripheral blood. CDR3 residues: CASSDPLGRGYTF. CDR3 sequence (DNA): TGTGCCAGCTCGGACCCTTTGGGGCGGGGCTACACCTTC.